Presented here are 7 T cell receptor beta chains from one specimen sequenced in a study of relationships among human T cell subsets. Pooled CD4+ and CD8+ T cells were bead-selected with anti-CD45RA to get naive and transitional cells. From mRNA, alpha and beta CDR3 regions were amplified using semiquantitative ARM-PCR. ARM-PCR used tagged nested gene-specific primers, then communal superprimers for exponential amplification. MiXCR, applied by TCRdb to the multiplex PCR reads, yields one record per CDR3 protein. The sample holds 7,000 to 9,500 distinct CDR3 sequences, under 70% seen once. Sequencing used naive and transitional (CD45RA+) T cells sorted from blood. The source is a middle-aged man in good health.

The V gene is TRBV11-2, the J gene TRBJ2-7, with 9 bases lining up with TRBD2. The V segment lost 1 base and the J segment 0 bases; nucleotides outside the gene matches: 4. The CDR3 runs 16 residues. Germline V gene lookup returns CDR1 SGHAT and CDR2 FQNNGV. The CDR3 region has the DNA TGTGCCAGCAGCTTAGGATCTAGCGGGACCTCCTACGAGCAGTACTTC. It yields the protein CASSLGSSGTSYEQYF.

This clonotype was counted a few times. This chain uses TRBV11-2 with TRBJ2-3; a weak D match, TRBD2 (5 bases). From germline, CDR1 is SGHAT and CDR2 FQNNGV. The CDR3 loop spans 12 amino acids. The V end was cut by 4 bases, the J end by 6 bases, with 8 bases between. For the CDR3, the DNA is TGTGCCAGCAGCTCCTTAGCGGATACGCAGTATTTT. Amino acids: CASSSLADTQYF.

V and J are TRBV28 and TRBJ2-1; 11 bases are shared with TRBD2. Trimming cost V 7 bases and J 5 bases; bases outside gene matches: 4. From germline, CDR1 is MDHEN and CDR2 SYDVKM. CDR3 length: 14 residues. The CDR3 nucleotides read TGTGCCAGCACCTTTAGCGGGGGGGACAATGAGCAGTTCTTC. Protein product: CASTFSGGDNEQFF. The whole variable domain, remainder taken from reference TRBV28 and TRBJ2-1, is DVKVTQSSRYLVKRTGEKVFLECVQDMDHENMFWYRQDPGLGLRLIYFSYDVKMKEKGDIPEGYSVSREKKERFSLILESASTNQTSMYLCASTFSGGDNEQFFGPGTRLTVL.

CDR3 sequence (DNA): TGTGCCATCAGTGGGGGGACTAGCGGGGTTGACAATGAGCAGTTCTTC. Its translation: CAISGGTSGVDNEQFF. The chain carries TRBV10-3 and TRBJ2-1, with TRBD2 matching 13 bases. The V and J ends lost 4 bases and 5 bases, in that order; junction bases with no gene match: 5. This CDR3 is built from 16 residues. The germline V gene encodes CDR1 ENHRY and CDR2 SYGVKD.

V usage is TRBV5-4 and J usage is TRBJ1-6; D is uncertain. Between the trimmed V and J ends, which lost 4 bases and 8 bases, there was a span of 16 bases. The CDR3 contains 15 residues. Germline CDR1 is SGHNT and CDR2 is YYREEE (reference sequence). The CDR3 region has the DNA TGTGCCAGCAGCCTGACGACGGAGAAATATTCACCCCTCCACTTT. It is translated as CASSLTTEKYSPLHF.

This clonotype was recorded a few times. It is likely a read error, because the conserved phenylalanine at the end of the CDR3 is missing. The chain couples TRBV10-3 to TRBJ2-7; 8 bases agree with TRBD1. The CDR3 covers 11 residues. Germline V gene lookup returns CDR1 ENHRY and CDR2 SYGVKD. The ends lost 11 bases at V and 4 bases at J; junction bases unmatched: 4. Written as DNA, the CDR3 is TGTGCCGTGACAGGGGAATACGAGCAGTACCTC. Its protein product is CAVTGEYEQYL.

V is TRBV5-1 and J is TRBJ2-7; no firm D call. The CDR3 has 11 amino acids. The V and J ends lost 0 bases and 5 bases respectively, with 3 bases between them. CDR1 SGHRS and CDR2 YFSETQ come from the germline V gene. The CDR3 is CASSLGDEQYF. The DNA of the CDR3 is TGCGCCAGCAGCTTGGGAGACGAGCAGTACTTC. Drawing the rest from reference TRBV5-1 and TRBJ2-7, the complete variable domain is KAGVTQTPRYLIKTRGQQVTLSCSPISGHRSVSWYQQTPGQGLQFLFEYFSETQRNKGNFPGRFSGRQFSNSRSEMNVSTLELGDSALYLCASSLGDEQYFGPGTRLTVT.